The 32 T cell receptor beta chains listed next were all sequenced from one sample in a study of Ad26.COV2.S vaccination and SARS-CoV-2 variants. Indicated treatment: over 15 received Ad26.COV2.S at low or high dose, single or two shots; 5 received placebo; per-sample allocation not given. On day 63 after the first injection, vaccine and placebo recipients gave samples. The repertoire was sequenced with immunoSEQ multiplex PCR; TCRdb's copy has only in-frame clones and lacks some. The sample has approximately 480,000 clones, approximately 90% seen once; the top ten hold about 13%. This specimen was peripheral blood, taken in a trial of Ad26.COV2.S vaccine versus placebo. The receptor set was obtained from a person between 18 and 59 years old who received the Ad26.COV2.S COVID-19 vaccine or a placebo.

This chain joins TRBV28 and TRBJ1-5; D ambiguous. CDR3 length: 13 amino acids. Germline CDR1 MDHEN, CDR2 SYDVKM. Trimming left V 10 bases short and J 0 bases short, with 10 bases between. CDR3: CAISTYSNQPQHF. The CDR3 DNA follows: TGTGCCATCTCGACCTATAGCAATCAGCCCCAGCATTTT.

In its sample, this clone was seen a few times. V is TRBV5-4 and J is TRBJ1-4; D is possibly TRBD1 (6 bases). There are 14 residues in the CDR3. Trimming cost V 7 bases and J 4 bases, with 14 bases left between them. Germline V gives CDR1 SGHNT, CDR2 YYREEE (reference sequence). CDR3 DNA: TGTGCCAGCGGGGGGCCGGGTAGTAATGAAAAACTGTTTTTT. This gives the protein CASGGPGSNEKLFF. Supplemented by reference TRBV5-4 and TRBJ1-4, the full variable domain reads ETGVTQSPTHLIKTRGQQVTLRCSSQSGHNTVSWYQQALGQGPQFIFQYYREEENGRGNFPPRFSGLQFPNYSSELNVNALELDDSALYLCASGGPGSNEKLFFGSGTQLSVL.

V and J are TRBV28 and TRBJ1-2, with 7 bases matching TRBD1. Germline V gene sequence: CDR1 MDHEN, CDR2 SYDVKM. This CDR3 is 15 amino acids long. Trimming took 6 bases from V and 7 from J; bases not matched to a gene: 14. The CDR3, as DNA: TGTGCCAGCAGCCGACCAGGGGGGGTTTCTTCTGGCTACACCTTC. Its protein is CASSRPGGVSSGYTF.

This rearrangement joins TRBV6-2 or TRBV6-3 to TRBJ2-3; perhaps TRBD2 as D (6 bases). Germline CDR1 and CDR2: MNHEY and SVGEGT. The CDR3 runs 17 residues. V lost 4 bases and J 1 base, leaving 18 bases between the germline ends. CDR3 nucleotide sequence: TGTGCCAGCAGTTTCACGACGGGACTTTCCCGCACAGATACGCAGTATTTT. Protein sequence: CASSFTTGLSRTDTQYF.

Worth noting for this clone: One junction end does not reproduce the germline sequence, and a read error may be involved. The chain employs TRBV28 and TRBJ2-3; TRBD1 matches 10 bases. Germline loops: CDR1 MDHEN, CDR2 SYDVKM. This CDR3 spans 11 amino acids. CDR3 residues: CASSRQGATDF. In nucleotides, the CDR3 is TGTGCCAGCAGCAGACAGGGGGCAACGGATTTT.

The chain uses TRBV2 and TRBJ1-4, with D unresolved. The CDR3 is made up of 13 amino acids. Per the germline V gene, CDR1 is SNHLY and CDR2 is FYNNEI. V lost 6 bases and J lost 5, with 10 bases in between. DNA for the CDR3: TGTGCCAGCAGGATAATGGGCAATGAAAAACTGTTTTTT. Its translation: CASRIMGNEKLFF.

The V and J genes are TRBV28 and TRBJ1-5; TRBD1 matches at 8 bases. The germline V gene encodes CDR1 MDHEN and CDR2 SYDVKM. This CDR3 region has 17 residues. Unmatched junction bases numbered 12, after V lost 3 bases and J lost 5 bases. CDR3 in amino acids: CASSFWSRGRLDQPQHF. CDR3 sequence (DNA): TGTGCCAGCAGTTTTTGGAGCAGGGGGCGGCTGGATCAGCCCCAGCATTTT.

The DNA for the CDR3 is TGCAGCGTTGAAGATCTTAGCCTCAATGAGCAGTTCTTC. Translating gives CSVEDLSLNEQFF. The chain recombines TRBV29-1 with TRBJ2-1; no firm D call. CDR1 and CDR2 from the germline V gene are SQVTM and ANQGSEA. The CDR3 contains 13 residues. Deletions cut 0 bases from V and 6 bases from J, with 9 bases between.

The chain couples TRBV4-2 to TRBJ1-3, with TRBD1 identical over 7 bases. This CDR3 is built from 15 residues. Germline V gene lookup returns CDR1 LGHNA and CDR2 YNFKEQ. The V gene end was trimmed by 4 bases and the J gene end by 6 bases; junction bases not matched to a gene: 9. In DNA form, the CDR3 reads TGTGCCAGCAGCCGAGAAGGACAGGCCCTAAACACCATATATTTT. Amino acids: CASSREGQALNTIYF.

The chain employs TRBV2 and TRBJ1-1, with a weak D call TRBD1 (6 bases). Germline CDR1 and CDR2: SNHLY and FYNNEI. This CDR3 region has 15 residues. The V gene lost 0 bases and the J gene lost 1 base, with 9 bases spanning the gap. The CDR3 coding sequence is TGTGCCAGCAGTGAAGCGAGGGGGGCGAACACTGAAGCTTTCTTT. It yields the protein CASSEARGANTEAFF.

This chain links TRBV28 with TRBJ1-2; D gene ambiguous. The CDR3 runs to 13 residues. Per the germline V gene, CDR1 is MDHEN and CDR2 is SYDVKM. V lost 7 bases and J 7 bases, leaving 16 bases between the germline ends. The CDR3: CASMPPENVGYTF. CDR3 nucleotides: TGTGCCAGCATGCCGCCGGAGAACGTTGGCTACACCTTC.

This chain connects TRBV27 to TRBJ1-5, with D hard to call. CDR1 is MNHEY, CDR2 SMNVEV, per germline (reference sequence). The CDR3 covers 17 residues. Trimming pared 10 bases from V and 1 base from J, leaving 23 bases between. CDR3 residues: CATHPYRETLSNQPQHF. The CDR3 coding sequence is TGTGCCACTCACCCCTATCGGGAGACATTAAGCAATCAGCCCCAGCATTTT.

The rearrangement links TRBV5-1 to TRBJ2-1, with TRBD2 matching 9 bases. The germline CDR1 and CDR2 sequences are SGHRS and YFSETQ. The CDR3 totals 15 residues. Losses at the gene ends were 3 bases for V and 7 bases for J; bases not matched to a gene: 8. CDR3 region: CASSSIAGVDNEQFF. CDR3 in DNA: TGCGCCAGCAGCTCCATAGCGGGAGTTGATAATGAGCAGTTCTTC.

The chain recombines TRBV5-6 with TRBJ2-3; 7 bases agree with TRBD1. The CDR3 runs to 15 residues. Germline CDR1 reads SGHDT; CDR2 reads YYEEEE. Unmatched junction bases numbered 5, after V lost 3 bases and J lost 1 base. CDR3 DNA: TGTGCCAGCAGCTCAGGACAGGTCGGCACAGATACGCAGTATTTT. Its translation is CASSSGQVGTDTQYF.

Concerning this clone itself: Other DNA variants within this sample encode the same CDR3. The chain links TRBV15 to TRBJ2-7, with no clear D. This CDR3 spans 14 amino acids. Germline CDR1 is LNHNV and CDR2 is YYDKDF (reference sequence). The germline V and J ends were trimmed by 1 base and 0 bases, with 7 bases remaining between them. CDR3 nucleotide sequence: TGTGCCACCAGCAGAGCGGGCAGCTCCTACGAGCAGTACTTC. Translation: CATSRAGSSYEQYF.

V and J are TRBV30 and TRBJ2-1, with 9 bases lining up with TRBD2. From germline, CDR1 is GTSNPN and CDR2 SVGIG (reference sequence). The length of the CDR3 is 15 residues. J lost 12 bases, V lost 5 bases, and 17 bases had no gene match. CDR3 in DNA: TGTGCCTGGTTTTCCGGCGGGAGGGCCCTCTCGTCGCAGTTCTTC. Protein: CAWFSGGRALSSQFF.

The J gene is TRBJ2-1, the V gene TRBV27, with D tentatively TRBD1 (5 bases). V was cut by 5 bases and J by 0 bases, with 11 bases left in between. The CDR3 has 15 amino acids. Germline CDR1 and CDR2: MNHEY and SMNVEV (reference sequence). In DNA form, the CDR3 reads TGTGCCAGCAGTCCTACAGGAGACTCCTACAATGAGCAGTTCTTC. Its translation is CASSPTGDSYNEQFF.

The CDR3 DNA sequence: TGTGCCAGCAGTTTACTCCAGCGGACGGTATATGGCTACACCTTC. As protein: CASSLLQRTVYGYTF. The chain uses TRBV28 and TRBJ1-2; no reliable D call. Germline V gives CDR1 MDHEN, CDR2 SYDVKM. The CDR3 totals 15 residues. V lost 2 bases, J lost 5 bases, and 15 bases lay in between.

V gene TRBV7-2 combines with J gene TRBJ1-5; TRBD1 agrees at 7 bases. Germline V gene data show CDR1 as SGHTA and CDR2 as FQGNSA. Unmatched junction bases numbered 8, after V lost 1 base and J lost 8 bases. CDR3 length: 15 residues. The CDR3 loop reads CASSLEGDRREPQHF. In DNA form, the CDR3 reads TGTGCCAGCAGCTTAGAGGGGGACAGAAGGGAGCCCCAGCATTTT.

V is TRBV6-2 or TRBV6-3 and J is TRBJ2-2; D not resolved. This CDR3 region has 14 residues. Trimming pared 2 bases from V and 6 bases from J, leaving 10 bases between. Per the germline V gene, CDR1 is MNHEY and CDR2 is SVGEGT. The chain's CDR3 is CASSYARSSGELFF. The CDR3 DNA reads TGTGCCAGCAGTTACGCTAGATCGTCCGGGGAGCTGTTTTTT.

This clone was counted a few times. The chain uses TRBV5-1 and TRBJ2-2, with D perhaps assigned TRBD1 or TRBD2 (5 bases each). The germline V gene encodes CDR1 SGHRS and CDR2 YFSETQ. The V and J ends lost 5 bases and 3 bases respectively, with 14 bases between them. This CDR3 is built from 15 residues. The CDR3 loop reads CASSLALGDTGELFF. The CDR3 DNA is TGCGCCAGCAGTCTGGCTCTGGGGGACACCGGGGAGCTGTTTTTT.

V and J are TRBV7-9 and TRBJ2-7; 12 bases line up with TRBD2. The CDR3 has 15 amino acids. Germline V gives CDR1 SEHNR, CDR2 FQNEAQ (reference sequence). Germline trimming cut 4 bases from V and 6 bases from J; bases unmatched to any gene: 7. In DNA form, the CDR3 reads TGTGCCAGCAGCTCGGACCTGGGACTAGCGGGCGAGCAGTACTTC. Residues: CASSSDLGLAGEQYF.

The gene calls are TRBV6-6 and TRBJ1-1; 11 bases are a match to TRBD1. The V gene's germline CDR1 is MNHNY and CDR2 SVGAGI (reference sequence). V dropped 2 bases and J dropped 5; count of bases not matched to a gene: 1. The CDR3 has 14 residues. The CDR3 DNA follows: TGTGCCAGCAGTTACCGGGACAGGGGGACTGAAGCTTTCTTT. The encoded protein is CASSYRDRGTEAFF.

The chain recombines TRBV9 with TRBJ2-3; perhaps TRBD2 as D (5 bases). This CDR3 has 15 residues. Germline CDR1 reads SGDLS; CDR2 reads YYNGEE. Deletions cut 3 bases from V and 5 bases from J, with 16 bases between. CDR3 nucleotides: TGTGCCAGCAGCGAGTCCGCAGGTCGGGGAGATACGCAGTATTTT. It translates to CASSESAGRGDTQYF.

The chain joins TRBV4-1 to TRBJ2-3; 11 nucleotides agree with TRBD2. V lost 0 bases, J lost 4 bases, and 3 bases stayed unmatched. This CDR3 has 16 amino acids. The germline V gene has CDR1 MGHRA and CDR2 YSYEKL. CDR3 DNA sequence: TGCGCCAGCAGCCAAGAAAAACTAGCGGGAGCAGATACGCAGTATTTT. It yields the protein CASSQEKLAGADTQYF.

The chain has TRBV30 and TRBJ2-7; the match to TRBD2 covers 8 bases. This CDR3 contains 16 residues. Losses at the gene ends were 5 bases for V and 2 bases for J; bases not matched to a gene: 14. The germline gives CDR1 GTSNPN, CDR2 SVGIG (reference sequence). CDR3 protein: CAWEPSATSATYEQYF. In DNA, the CDR3 is TGTGCCTGGGAACCCTCGGCGACTAGCGCGACCTACGAGCAGTACTTC.

This chain links TRBV9 with TRBJ2-7; perhaps TRBD1 as D (5 bases). Deletions cut 8 bases from V and 6 bases from J, with 18 bases between. Looked up from germline, CDR1 is SGDLS and CDR2 is YYNGEE. The CDR3 sequence is 13 residues long. CDR3 amino acids: CASGLGAFGEQYF. The CDR3 DNA reads as TGTGCCAGTGGGCTTGGGGCATTTGGCGAGCAGTACTTC.

This clone has just one count. The CDR3 is CASSIRLETYNEQFF. In nucleotides, the CDR3 is TGTGCCAGTAGTATACGACTGGAGACATACAATGAGCAGTTCTTC. V gene TRBV19 combines with J gene TRBJ2-1; D ambiguous. The germline V gene encodes CDR1 LNHDA and CDR2 SQIVND (reference sequence). Trimming removed 2 bases from V and 4 bases from J, with 12 bases in between. The CDR3 is 15 residues long.

This chain uses TRBV9 with TRBJ1-5, with D possibly matching TRBD1 (6 bases). CDR1 is SGDLS, CDR2 YYNGEE, per germline. V lost 4 bases to trimming and J lost 7 bases, with 15 bases between them. This CDR3 region has 14 residues. The CDR3 coding sequence is TGTGCCAGCAGCTTGACAGGCCGAGGACAGCCCCAGCATTTT. Amino acid sequence: CASSLTGRGQPQHF.

This chain links TRBV9 with TRBJ2-3; no reliable D call. This CDR3 comprises 15 residues. CDR1 SGDLS and CDR2 YYNGEE come from the germline V gene. The V and J ends lost 0 bases and 2 bases respectively, with 10 bases between them. In nucleotides, the CDR3 is TGTGCCAGCAGCGTAGGTCTGCAGCCCACAGATACGCAGTATTTT. The encoded protein is CASSVGLQPTDTQYF.

The CDR3 spells CASSPTLAGVYNEQFF. The CDR3 DNA follows: TGTGCCAGCAGCCCTACACTAGCGGGGGTTTACAATGAGCAGTTCTTC. The chain links TRBV11-3 to TRBJ2-1, with 11 nucleotides matching TRBD2. This CDR3 is built from 16 residues. Per the germline V gene, CDR1 is SGHNT and CDR2 is YENEEA. Trimming cost V 5 bases and J 4 bases; bases outside gene matches: 7.

The chain recombines TRBV9 with TRBJ2-6; tentatively, D is TRBD2 (6 bases). The V end was cut by 4 bases, the J end by 15 bases, with 23 bases between. The CDR3 runs to 15 residues. CDR1 SGDLS and CDR2 YYNGEE come from the germline V gene. CDR3 sequence reads: CASSPAGLGPTGLTF. The DNA of the CDR3 is TGTGCCAGCAGCCCGGCGGGACTGGGTCCTACCGGCCTGACTTTC.